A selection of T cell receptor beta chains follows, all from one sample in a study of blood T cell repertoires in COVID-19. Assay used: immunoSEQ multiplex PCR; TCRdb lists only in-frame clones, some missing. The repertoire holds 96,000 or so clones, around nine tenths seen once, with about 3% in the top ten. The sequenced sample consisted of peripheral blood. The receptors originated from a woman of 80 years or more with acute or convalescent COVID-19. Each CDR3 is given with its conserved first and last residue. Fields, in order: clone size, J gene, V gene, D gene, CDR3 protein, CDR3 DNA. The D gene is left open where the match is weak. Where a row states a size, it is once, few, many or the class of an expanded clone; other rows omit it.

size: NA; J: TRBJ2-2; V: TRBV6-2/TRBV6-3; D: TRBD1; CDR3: CASSRQGNTGELFF; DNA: TGTGCCAGCAGCAGACAGGGTAACACCGGGGAGCTGTTTTTT
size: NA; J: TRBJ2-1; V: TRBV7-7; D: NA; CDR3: CASSRTRGNEQFF; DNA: TGTGCTAGCAGCCGGACTAGGGGGAATGAGCAGTTCTTC
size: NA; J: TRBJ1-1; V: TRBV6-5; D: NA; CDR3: CASRVGGLNTEAFF; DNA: TGTGCCAGCCGAGTGGGAGGGTTAAACACTGAAGCTTTCTTT
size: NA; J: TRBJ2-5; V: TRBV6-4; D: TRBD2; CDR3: CASSPTSGSGETQYF; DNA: TGTGCCAGCAGCCCGACTAGCGGGAGTGGTGAGACCCAGTACTTC
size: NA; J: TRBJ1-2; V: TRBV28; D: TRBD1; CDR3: CASSLSGQGLYGYTF; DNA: TGTGCCAGCAGTTTATCGGGACAGGGTTTATATGGCTACACCTTC
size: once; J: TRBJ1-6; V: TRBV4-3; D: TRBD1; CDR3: CASSQDQRGHQDSPLHF; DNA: TGCGCCAGCAGCCAAGATCAAAGGGGGCATCAGGATTCACCCCTCCACTTT
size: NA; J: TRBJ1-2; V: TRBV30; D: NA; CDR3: CAWSVLPGLAGYTF; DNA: TGTGCCTGGAGTGTACTACCGGGACTGGCTGGCTACACCTTC
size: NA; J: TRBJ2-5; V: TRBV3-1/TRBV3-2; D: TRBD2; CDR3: CASSHGTSGRAAYETQYF; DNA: TGTGCCAGCAGCCACGGGACTAGCGGGAGGGCAGCCTATGAGACCCAGTACTTC
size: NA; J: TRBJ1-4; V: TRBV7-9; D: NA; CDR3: CASSLRYWEENEKLFF; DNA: TGTGCCAGCAGCTTGAGGTATTGGGAGGAGAATGAAAAACTGTTTTTT
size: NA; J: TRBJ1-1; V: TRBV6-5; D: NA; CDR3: CASSYSGGNTEAFF; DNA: TGTGCCAGCAGTTACTCGGGGGGAAACACTGAAGCTTTCTTT
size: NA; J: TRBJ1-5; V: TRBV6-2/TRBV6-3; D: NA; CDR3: CASSLDSYQPQHF; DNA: TGTGCCAGCAGTCTAGACAGCTATCAGCCCCAGCATTTT
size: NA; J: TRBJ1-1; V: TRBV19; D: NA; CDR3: CASSIRGVTEAFF; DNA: TGTGCCAGTAGTATAAGGGGTGTCACTGAAGCTTTCTTT
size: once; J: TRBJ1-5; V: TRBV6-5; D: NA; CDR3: CASSRDINQPQHF; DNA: TGTGCCAGCAGTCGGGACATAAATCAGCCCCAGCATTTT
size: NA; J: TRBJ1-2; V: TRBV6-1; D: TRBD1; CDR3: CASSERTGTGDYGYTF; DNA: TGTGCCAGCAGTGAACGCACCGGGACAGGCGACTATGGCTACACCTTC
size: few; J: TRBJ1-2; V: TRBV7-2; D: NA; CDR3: CASSDGGYNYGYTF; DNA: TGTGCCAGCAGCGATGGAGGTTATAACTATGGCTACACCTTC
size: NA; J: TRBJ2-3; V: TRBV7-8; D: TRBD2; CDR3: CASTQFSGRADTQYF; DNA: TGTGCCAGCACGCAGTTTAGCGGGAGGGCAGATACGCAGTATTTT
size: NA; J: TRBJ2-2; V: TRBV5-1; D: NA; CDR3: CASSSTPQTNTGELFF; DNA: TGCGCCAGCAGCTCGACACCGCAGACGAACACCGGGGAGCTGTTTTTT
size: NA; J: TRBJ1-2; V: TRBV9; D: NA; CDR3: CASSVGGQVYGYTF; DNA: TGTGCCAGCAGCGTAGGGGGGCAAGTATATGGCTACACCTTC
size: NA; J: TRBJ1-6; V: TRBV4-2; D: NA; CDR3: CASSQDEGLDSSYNSPLHF; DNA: TGTGCCAGCAGCCAAGATGAGGGTCTGGACAGCTCCTATAATTCACCCCTCCACTTT
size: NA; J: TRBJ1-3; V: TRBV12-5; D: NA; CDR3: CASGEEPPGHSGNTIYF; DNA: TGTGCTAGTGGGGAGGAGCCACCGGGACATTCAGGAAACACCATATATTTT
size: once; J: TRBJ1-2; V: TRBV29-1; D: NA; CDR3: CSVGDYYGYTF; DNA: TGCAGCGTTGGGGACTACTATGGCTACACCTTC
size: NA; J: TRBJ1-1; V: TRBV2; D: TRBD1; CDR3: CASSDFRDSRLNTEAFF; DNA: TGTGCCAGCAGCGACTTCCGGGACAGCCGTCTGAACACTGAAGCTTTCTTT
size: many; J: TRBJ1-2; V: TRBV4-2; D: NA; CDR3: CASSQELRTDYYGYTF; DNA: TGTGCCAGCAGCCAAGAGCTACGGACAGACTACTATGGCTACACCTTC
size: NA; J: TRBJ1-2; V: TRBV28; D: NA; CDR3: CASNRVRNHNYGYTF; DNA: TGTGCCAGCAACCGTGTCAGGAACCATAACTATGGCTACACCTTC
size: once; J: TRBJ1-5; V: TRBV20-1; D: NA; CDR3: CSASFPGNNQPQHF; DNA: TGCAGTGCTAGTTTCCCAGGCAACAATCAGCCCCAGCATTTT
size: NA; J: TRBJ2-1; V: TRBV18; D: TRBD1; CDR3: CASSPRNTGAGDEQFF; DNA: TGTGCCAGCTCACCACGTAACACAGGGGCCGGAGATGAGCAGTTCTTC